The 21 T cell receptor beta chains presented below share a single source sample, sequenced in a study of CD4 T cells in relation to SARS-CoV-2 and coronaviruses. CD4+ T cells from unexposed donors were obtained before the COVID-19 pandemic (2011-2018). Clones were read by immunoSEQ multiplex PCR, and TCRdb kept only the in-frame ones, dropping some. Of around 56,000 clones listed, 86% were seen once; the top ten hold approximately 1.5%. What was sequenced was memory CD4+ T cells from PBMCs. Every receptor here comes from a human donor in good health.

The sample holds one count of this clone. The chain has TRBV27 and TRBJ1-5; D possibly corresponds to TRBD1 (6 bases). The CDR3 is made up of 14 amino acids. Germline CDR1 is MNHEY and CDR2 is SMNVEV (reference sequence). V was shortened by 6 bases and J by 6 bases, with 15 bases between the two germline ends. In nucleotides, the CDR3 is TGTGCCAGCAGCTCAAGACAGGACCGTCAGCCCCAGCATTTT. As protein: CASSSRQDRQPQHF.

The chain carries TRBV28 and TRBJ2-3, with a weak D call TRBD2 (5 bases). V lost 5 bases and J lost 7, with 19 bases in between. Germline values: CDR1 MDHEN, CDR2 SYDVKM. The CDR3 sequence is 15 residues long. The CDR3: CASSPPGPGIHTQYF. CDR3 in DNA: TGTGCCAGCAGTCCACCGGGTCCCGGGATACATACGCAGTATTTT.

The chain's CDR3 is CASSLVGVGGYTF. The CDR3 DNA reads as TGTGCCAGCAGTTTAGTGGGGGTGGGTGGCTACACCTTC. The chain links TRBV12-3 or TRBV12-4 to TRBJ1-2; tentatively, D is TRBD1 (5 bases). Trimming took 1 base from V and 7 from J, leaving 10 bases between them. This CDR3 is built from 13 residues.

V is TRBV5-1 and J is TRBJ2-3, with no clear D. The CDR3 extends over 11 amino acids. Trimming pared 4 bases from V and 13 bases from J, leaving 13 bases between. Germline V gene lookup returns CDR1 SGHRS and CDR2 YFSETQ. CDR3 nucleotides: TGCGCCAGCAGCAGACTCCTGCCAGAGTATTTT. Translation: CASSRLLPEYF.

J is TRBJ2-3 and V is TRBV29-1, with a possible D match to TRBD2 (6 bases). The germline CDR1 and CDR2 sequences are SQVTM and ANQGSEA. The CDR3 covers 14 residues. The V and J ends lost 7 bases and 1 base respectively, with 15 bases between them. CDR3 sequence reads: CSARLGAGTDTQYF. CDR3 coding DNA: TGCAGCGCCAGACTAGGAGCAGGCACAGATACGCAGTATTTT.

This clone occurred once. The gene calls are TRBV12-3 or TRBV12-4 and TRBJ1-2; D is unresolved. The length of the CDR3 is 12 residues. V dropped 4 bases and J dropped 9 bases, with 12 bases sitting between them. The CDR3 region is CASSYGVISYTF. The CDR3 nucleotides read TGTGCCAGCAGTTACGGGGTTATCAGCTACACCTTC.

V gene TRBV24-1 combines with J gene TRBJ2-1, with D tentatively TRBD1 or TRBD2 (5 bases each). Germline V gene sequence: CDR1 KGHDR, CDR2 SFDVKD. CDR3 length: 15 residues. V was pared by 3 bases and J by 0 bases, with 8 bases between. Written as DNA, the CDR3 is TGTGCCACCAGTGATGGGGGAAGCTCCTACAATGAGCAGTTCTTC. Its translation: CATSDGGSSYNEQFF.

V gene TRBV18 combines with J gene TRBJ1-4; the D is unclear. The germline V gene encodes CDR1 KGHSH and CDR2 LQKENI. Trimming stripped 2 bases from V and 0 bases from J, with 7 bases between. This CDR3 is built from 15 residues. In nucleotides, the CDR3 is TGTGCCAGCTCACCAAAGGCCGCAACTAATGAAAAACTGTTTTTT. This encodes CASSPKAATNEKLFF.

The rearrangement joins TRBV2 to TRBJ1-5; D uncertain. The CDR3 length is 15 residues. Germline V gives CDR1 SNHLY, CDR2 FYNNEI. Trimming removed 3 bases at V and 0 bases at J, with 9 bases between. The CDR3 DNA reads TGTGCCAGCAGTGACCGAGAGAATAGCAATCAGCCCCAGCATTTT. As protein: CASSDRENSNQPQHF.

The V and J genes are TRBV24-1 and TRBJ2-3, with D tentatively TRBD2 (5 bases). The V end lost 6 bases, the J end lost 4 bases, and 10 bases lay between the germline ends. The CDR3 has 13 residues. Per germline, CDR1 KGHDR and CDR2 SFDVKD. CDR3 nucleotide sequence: TGTGCCACCAGTAGGCACGGGGCAGATACGCAGTATTTT. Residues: CATSRHGADTQYF.

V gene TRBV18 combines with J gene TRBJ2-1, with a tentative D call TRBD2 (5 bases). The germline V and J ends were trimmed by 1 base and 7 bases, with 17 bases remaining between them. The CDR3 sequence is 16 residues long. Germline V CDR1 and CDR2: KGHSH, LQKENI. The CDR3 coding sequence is TGTGCCAGCTCACCACTGGAGTCCGGGGTGTCGAATGAGCAGTTCTTC. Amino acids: CASSPLESGVSNEQFF.

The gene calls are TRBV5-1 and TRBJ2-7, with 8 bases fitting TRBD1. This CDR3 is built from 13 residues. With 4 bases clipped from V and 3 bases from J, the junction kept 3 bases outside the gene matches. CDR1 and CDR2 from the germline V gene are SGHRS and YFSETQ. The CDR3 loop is CASSLTGGYEQYF. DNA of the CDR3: TGCGCCAGCAGCCTCACAGGGGGCTACGAGCAGTACTTC.

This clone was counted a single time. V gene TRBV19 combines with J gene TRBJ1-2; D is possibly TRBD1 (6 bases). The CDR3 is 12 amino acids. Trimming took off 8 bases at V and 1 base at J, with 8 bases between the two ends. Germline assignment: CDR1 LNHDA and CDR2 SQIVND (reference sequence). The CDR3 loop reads CASQQGNYGYTF. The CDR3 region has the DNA TGTGCCAGTCAACAGGGTAACTATGGCTACACCTTC.

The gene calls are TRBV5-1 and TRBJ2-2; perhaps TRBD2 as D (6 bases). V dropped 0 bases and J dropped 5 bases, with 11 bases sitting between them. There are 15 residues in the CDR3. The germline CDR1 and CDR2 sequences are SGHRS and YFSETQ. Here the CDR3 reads CASSLEGEATGELFF. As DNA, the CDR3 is TGCGCCAGCAGCTTGGAAGGGGAGGCTACCGGGGAGCTGTTTTTT.

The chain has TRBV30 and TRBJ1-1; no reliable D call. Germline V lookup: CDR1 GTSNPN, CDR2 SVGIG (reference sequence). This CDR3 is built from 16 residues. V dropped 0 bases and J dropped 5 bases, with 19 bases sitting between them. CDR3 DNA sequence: TGTGCCTGGAGTGTACGCACCACAGCACGAAAAACTGAAGCTTTCTTT. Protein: CAWSVRTTARKTEAFF.

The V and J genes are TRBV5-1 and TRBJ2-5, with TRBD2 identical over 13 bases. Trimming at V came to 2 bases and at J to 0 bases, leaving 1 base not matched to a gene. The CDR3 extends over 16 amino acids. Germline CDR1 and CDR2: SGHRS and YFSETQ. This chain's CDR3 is CASSLGTSGNQETQYF. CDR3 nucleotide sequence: TGCGCCAGCAGCTTAGGGACTAGCGGGAACCAAGAGACCCAGTACTTC.

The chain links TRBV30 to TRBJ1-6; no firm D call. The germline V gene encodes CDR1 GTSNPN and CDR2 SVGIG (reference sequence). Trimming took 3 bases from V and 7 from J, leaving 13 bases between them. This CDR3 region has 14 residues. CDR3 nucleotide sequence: TGTGCCTGGAGCTCGGTGGTTGTGAATTCACCCCTCCACTTT. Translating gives CAWSSVVVNSPLHF.

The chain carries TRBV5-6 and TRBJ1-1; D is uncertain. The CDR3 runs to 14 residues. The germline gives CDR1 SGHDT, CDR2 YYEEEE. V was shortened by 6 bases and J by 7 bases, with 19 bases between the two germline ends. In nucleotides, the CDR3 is TGTGCCAGCACCGCTCGTCCGCGGGGAGTTGAAGCTTTCTTT. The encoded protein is CASTARPRGVEAFF.

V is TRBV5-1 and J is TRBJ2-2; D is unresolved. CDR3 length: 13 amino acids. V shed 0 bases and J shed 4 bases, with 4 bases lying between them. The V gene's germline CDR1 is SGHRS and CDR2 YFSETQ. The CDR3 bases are TGCGCCAGCAGCTTGGAGGGCACCGGGGAGCTGTTTTTT. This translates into CASSLEGTGELFF.

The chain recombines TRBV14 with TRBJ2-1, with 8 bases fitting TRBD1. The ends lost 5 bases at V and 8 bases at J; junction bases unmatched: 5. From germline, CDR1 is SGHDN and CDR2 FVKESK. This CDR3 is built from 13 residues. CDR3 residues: CASSSDRGYEQFF. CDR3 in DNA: TGTGCCAGCAGCAGCGACAGGGGCTATGAGCAGTTCTTC.

The CDR3 DNA follows: TGCGCCAGCAGCTTGGTGTCCGGGACGGGGAACACTGAAGCTTTCTTT. It codes for CASSLVSGTGNTEAFF. The chain has TRBV5-1 and TRBJ1-1, with a weak D call TRBD1 (5 bases). Germline V gene data show CDR1 as SGHRS and CDR2 as YFSETQ. The CDR3 consists of 16 residues. The germline V and J ends were trimmed by 0 bases and 1 base, with 13 bases remaining between them.